Listed here are 11 T cell receptor beta chains from one sample, sequenced in a study of naive and memory T cell subsets. An equimolar mix of two oligonucleotides served as the beta constant-region primer for TRBC1 and TRBC2. MiXCR was run by TCRdb on the UMI-ligation and nested PCR reads, yielding one entry per CDR3 protein. This sample has roughly 31,000 distinct CDR3 sequences; roughly 10% occur once, and the top ten carry 17%. The specimen was effector memory CD4+ T cells from blood. Sample subset: effector memory, CD45RA- CD27-. These receptors all come from a human donor in good health.

This chain uses TRBV5-8 with TRBJ2-4; unclear D gene. V was shortened by 2 bases and J by 0 bases, with 6 bases between the two germline ends. The CDR3 has 14 residues. CDR1 is SGHTS, CDR2 YDEGEE, per germline. In nucleotides, the CDR3 is TGTGCCAGCAGCTTTTCGGTAGCCAAAAACATTCAGTACTTC. Its protein is CASSFSVAKNIQYF.

This clonotype was seen only a few times. Compared with germline, one end of the junction differs, possibly owing to a read error. The chain is built from TRBV7-7 and TRBJ2-5; 8 nucleotides line up with TRBD1. Germline V lookup: CDR1 SSHAT, CDR2 FNYEAQ (reference sequence). The CDR3 runs to 14 residues. The CDR3 DNA follows: TGTGCTAGCAGTCGAACAGGGGGGACGGAGACCCAGTACTTC. Translation: CASSRTGGTETQYF.

This clonotype has only a few counts. The V gene is TRBV7-2, the J gene TRBJ2-3; possible D gene TRBD2, 5 bases. CDR3 size: 13 residues. CDR1 and CDR2 from the germline V gene are SGHTA and FQGNSA. V shed 6 bases and J shed 4 bases, with 11 bases lying between them. In DNA form, the CDR3 reads TGTGCCAGCAGATCCAGAGGGTCAGATACGCAGTATTTT. Amino acid sequence: CASRSRGSDTQYF.

The gene calls are TRBV18 and TRBJ1-1; D ambiguous. Trimming took 2 bases from V and 3 from J, leaving 7 bases between them. The CDR3 contains 13 residues. Germline lookup yields CDR1 KGHSH and CDR2 LQKENI. The CDR3 nucleotides are TGTGCCAGCTCACCATCCCAGTACACTGAAGCTTTCTTT. Translation: CASSPSQYTEAFF.

This clonotype was recorded many times. The chain links TRBV6-5 to TRBJ1-5; D not resolved. The length of the CDR3 is 13 residues. V was cut by 5 bases and J by 3 bases, with 8 bases left in between. The germline gives CDR1 MNHEY, CDR2 SVGAGI. This chain's CDR3 is CASSVGPNQPQHF. CDR3 nucleotide sequence: TGTGCCAGCAGTGTTGGGCCCAATCAGCCCCAGCATTTT.

The chain is built from TRBV28 and TRBJ1-1, with D hard to call. Trimming removed 6 bases from V and 3 bases from J, with 11 bases in between. This CDR3 is built from 13 residues. Germline V gives CDR1 MDHEN, CDR2 SYDVKM. CDR3 in amino acids: CASSLRLDTEAFF. The CDR3 DNA follows: TGTGCCAGCAGCCTCCGACTAGACACTGAAGCTTTCTTT.

The chain employs TRBV18 and TRBJ2-7; TRBD1 aligns across 9 bases. The ends lost 3 bases at V and 5 bases at J; junction bases unmatched: 14. This CDR3 has 17 residues. Germline V gene lookup returns CDR1 KGHSH and CDR2 LQKENI. CDR3 DNA: TGTGCCAGCTCACCTCCGGGTAAGGGACAGGGAGTCGACGAGCAGTACTTC. This codes for CASSPPGKGQGVDEQYF.

This clonotype was seen repeatedly, ten times or more. The CDR3 spells CASSLGDRDTDTQYF. CDR3 DNA sequence: TGTGCCAGCAGCTTGGGGGACAGGGACACAGATACGCAGTATTTT. The chain employs TRBV5-5 and TRBJ2-3, with TRBD1 matching over 9 bases. CDR1 and CDR2 (germline): SGHKS, YYEKEE (reference sequence). V lost 0 bases and J lost 2; bases outside the gene matches: 1. This CDR3 spans 15 amino acids.

This clonotype was seen repeatedly, ten times or more. The chain joins TRBV24-1 to TRBJ2-1, with TRBD1 as a possible D gene (5 bases). This CDR3 is 15 amino acids long. V was pared by 4 bases and J by 7 bases, with 16 bases between. Germline lookup yields CDR1 KGHDR and CDR2 SFDVKD. The CDR3 protein is CATSELGVAGNEQFF. As DNA, the CDR3 is TGTGCCACCAGTGAATTAGGGGTGGCCGGGAATGAGCAGTTCTTC.

The chain combines TRBV20-1 with TRBJ1-5; D possibly corresponds to TRBD1 (6 bases). V lost 4 bases, J lost 1 base, and 8 bases lay in between. CDR1 and CDR2 from the germline V gene are DFQATT and SNEGSKA (reference sequence). CDR3 length: 13 amino acids. CDR3 sequence: CSAIGGSNQPQHF. As DNA, the CDR3 is TGCAGTGCTATAGGGGGAAGCAATCAGCCCCAGCATTTT.

Of note for this clonotype: A read error may explain this, as a much larger clone is one base away. The chain has TRBV4-2 and TRBJ1-1, with D maybe TRBD1 (5 bases). The CDR3 covers 14 residues. CDR1 is LGHNA, CDR2 YNFKEQ, per germline. In DNA, the CDR3 is TGTGCCAGCAGCCAAGACCCCCAGGACACTAAAGCTTTCTTT. Its protein is CASSQDPQDTKAFF.